The 5 T cell receptor beta chains below were found in one sample sequenced in a study of cytomegalovirus exposure and HLA in healthy donors. The PCR ran on 60 Vbeta and 13 Jbeta primers. Sequenced by immunoSEQ multiplex PCR; TCRdb stores in-frame clones only, minus some. In the table there are fewer than 200,000 clones, about 9% of which are singletons. Material: PBMCs. Source of these receptors: a woman under 40 in good health and CMV-seropositive.

The chain is built from TRBV11-3 and TRBJ1-3; TRBD1 matches 9 bases. The CDR3 spans 15 residues. J gave up 4 bases and V 5 bases, and 6 bases lay outside the gene matches. The V gene's germline CDR1 is SGHNT and CDR2 YENEEA. The CDR3 DNA is TGTGCCAGCAGCCCGGGACAGGGACTCGGAAACACCATATATTTT. It translates to CASSPGQGLGNTIYF.

The rearrangement uses TRBV9 and TRBJ2-2; TRBD2 matches 14 bases. Germline lookup yields CDR1 SGDLS and CDR2 YYNGEE. This CDR3 is 18 amino acids long. The junction had 7 bases not matched to a gene; V was cut back by 6 bases and J by 0 bases. This CDR3 reads CASTRLAGGPANTGELFF. The CDR3 DNA reads as TGTGCCAGCACGAGACTAGCGGGAGGGCCCGCGAACACCGGGGAGCTGTTTTTT.

This clone turned up a few times. The chain has TRBV19 and TRBJ1-2; 10 nucleotides line up with TRBD1. The CDR3 has 14 amino acids. The trim removed 6 bases at V and 8 bases at J, leaving 9 bases unmatched. Germline lookup yields CDR1 LNHDA and CDR2 SQIVND (reference sequence). This CDR3 is CASSRDRGGRGYTF. The CDR3 bases are TGTGCCAGTAGCCGGGACAGGGGAGGGCGAGGCTACACCTTC.

This clone has a handful of counts. The chain carries TRBV19 and TRBJ2-1, with TRBD1 identical over 9 bases. Unmatched junction bases numbered 8, after V lost 3 bases and J lost 2 bases. Germline V gene lookup returns CDR1 LNHDA and CDR2 SQIVND (reference sequence). This CDR3 is 17 amino acids long. The CDR3 sequence: CASSIETGGRTYNEQFF. The CDR3, as DNA: TGTGCCAGTAGTATTGAGACAGGGGGGAGGACCTACAATGAGCAGTTCTTC.

This clone was counted between two and nine times. The rearrangement joins TRBV2 to TRBJ2-2; 8 bases line up with TRBD1. Germline CDR1 and CDR2: SNHLY and FYNNEI. J lost 3 bases, V lost 6 bases, and 12 bases had no gene match. CDR3 length: 17 amino acids. DNA of the CDR3: TGTGCCAGCAGAACAGGGGGTACAAGAAGGGACACCGGGGAGCTGTTTTTT. Protein sequence: CASRTGGTRRDTGELFF.